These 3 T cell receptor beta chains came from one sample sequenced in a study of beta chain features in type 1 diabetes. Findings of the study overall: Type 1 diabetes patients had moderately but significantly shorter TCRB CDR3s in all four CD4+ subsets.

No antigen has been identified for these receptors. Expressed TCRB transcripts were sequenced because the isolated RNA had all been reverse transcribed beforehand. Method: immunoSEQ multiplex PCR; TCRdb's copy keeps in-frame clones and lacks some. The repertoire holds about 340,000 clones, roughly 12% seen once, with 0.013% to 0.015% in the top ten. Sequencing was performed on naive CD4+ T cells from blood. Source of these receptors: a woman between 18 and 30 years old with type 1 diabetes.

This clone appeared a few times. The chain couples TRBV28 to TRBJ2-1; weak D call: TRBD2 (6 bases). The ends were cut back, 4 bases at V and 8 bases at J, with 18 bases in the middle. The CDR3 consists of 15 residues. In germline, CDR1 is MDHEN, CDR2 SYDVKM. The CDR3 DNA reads TGTGCCAGCAGTTCCCCGAGCGACGGGAGCGATGAGCAGTTCTTC. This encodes CASSSPSDGSDEQFF.

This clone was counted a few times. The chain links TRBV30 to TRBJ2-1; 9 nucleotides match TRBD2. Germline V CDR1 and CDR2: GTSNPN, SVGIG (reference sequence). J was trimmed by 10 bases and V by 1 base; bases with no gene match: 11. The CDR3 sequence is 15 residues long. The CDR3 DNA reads TGTGCCTGGAGTGGTTGGCGGGAGGGCCTGCGAGAGCAGTTCTTC. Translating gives CAWSGWREGLREQFF.

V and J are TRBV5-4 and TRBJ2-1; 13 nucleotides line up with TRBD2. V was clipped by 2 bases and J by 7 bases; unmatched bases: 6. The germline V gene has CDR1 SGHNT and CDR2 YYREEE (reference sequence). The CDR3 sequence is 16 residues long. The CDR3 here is CASSFPGTSGANEQFF. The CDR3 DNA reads TGTGCCAGCAGCTTTCCCGGGACTAGCGGGGCGAATGAGCAGTTCTTC.